The 20 T cell receptor beta chains below were found in one sample sequenced in a study of cytomegalovirus exposure and HLA in healthy donors. PCR amplification relied on 60 Vbeta primers (plus 13 Jbeta primers). Assay used: immunoSEQ multiplex PCR; TCRdb lists only in-frame clones, some missing. The sample has about 150,000 clones, more than 60% seen once. The sample taken for sequencing was PBMCs. These receptors were collected from a man aged 30 to 45 in good health and CMV-seropositive.

CDR3 loop: CASSLGGDAGNTIYF. DNA for the CDR3: TGCGCCAGCAGCCTCGGGGGGGACGCGGGAAACACCATATATTTT. The genes are TRBV5-1 and TRBJ1-3; D perhaps matches TRBD1 (5 bases). Germline CDR1 reads SGHRS; CDR2 reads YFSETQ. CDR3 size: 15 residues. V was cut by 4 bases and J by 4 bases, with 15 bases left in between.

This clone was picked up a small number of times. The chain links TRBV15 to TRBJ2-3; weak D call: TRBD2 (6 bases). The V end lost 1 base, the J end lost 3 bases, and 17 bases lay between the germline ends. The CDR3 runs 17 residues. Germline V gene data show CDR1 as LNHNV and CDR2 as YYDKDF (reference sequence). The CDR3 loop is CATSRAPRWGDTDTQYF. The CDR3 DNA sequence: TGTGCCACCAGCAGAGCCCCCCGTTGGGGGGATACAGATACGCAGTATTTT.

The V and J genes are TRBV5-6 and TRBJ1-2; D call uncertain. V was clipped by 5 bases and J by 3 bases, with 17 bases between them. This CDR3 is built from 15 residues. Germline loops: CDR1 SGHDT, CDR2 YYEEEE. The CDR3 loop reads CASSTRRGLHYGYTF. CDR3 DNA sequence: TGTGCCAGCAGTACTCGACGCGGGCTACACTATGGCTACACCTTC.

V usage is TRBV5-1 and J usage is TRBJ2-7, with D possibly matching TRBD2 (5 bases). CDR3 size: 12 residues. CDR1 and CDR2 (germline): SGHRS, YFSETQ. V was trimmed by 4 bases and J by 3 bases, leaving 8 bases between them. The DNA for the CDR3 is TGCGCCAGCAGCCTCGGGGACTACGAGCAGTACTTC. It codes for CASSLGDYEQYF.

This clone was picked up a small number of times. The V call is TRBV11-3, the J call TRBJ2-7, with 7 nucleotides matching TRBD1. The CDR3 is 15 residues long. Looked up from germline, CDR1 is SGHNT and CDR2 is YENEEA. V shed 2 bases and J 6 bases; nucleotides not matched to a gene: 10. CDR3 in amino acids: CASSLFATGVFEQYF. DNA of the CDR3: TGTGCCAGCAGCTTATTTGCTACAGGGGTATTCGAGCAGTACTTC. Full variable domain (outside the CDR3, taken from reference TRBV11-3 and TRBJ2-7): EAGVVQSPRYKIIEKKQPVAFWCNPISGHNTLYWYLQNLGQGPELLIRYENEEAVDDSQLPKDRFSAERLKGVDSTLKIQPAELGDSAVYLCASSLFATGVFEQYFGPGTRLTVT.

The chain recombines TRBV14 with TRBJ1-6; no reliable D call. CDR3 length equals 14 residues. The ends were cut back, 2 bases at V and 7 bases at J, with 9 bases in the middle. Germline V lookup: CDR1 SGHDN, CDR2 FVKESK. The CDR3 spells CASSQPVPNSPLHF. The CDR3 DNA sequence: TGTGCCAGCAGCCAACCCGTTCCCAATTCACCCCTCCACTTT.

The chain combines TRBV10-1 with TRBJ2-5, with 10 bases identical to TRBD2. With V trimmed by 5 bases and J by 11 bases, 14 bases remained unmatched. Germline-derived CDR1 and CDR2 are WNHNN and SYGVQD (reference sequence). The CDR3 has 15 residues. The CDR3 region is CASSPAWLAGVEQYF. CDR3 DNA: TGCGCCAGCAGTCCTGCATGGCTAGCGGGAGTAGAGCAGTACTTC.

CDR3 in amino acids: CASRVFEGYEQYF. The DNA of the CDR3 is TGTGCCAGCAGGGTTTTCGAGGGATACGAGCAGTACTTC. V is TRBV7-3 and J is TRBJ2-5, with a weak D call TRBD2 (5 bases). The J call could be wrong; TRBJ2-7 is a better fit for the DNA end. The CDR3 is 13 residues long. In germline, CDR1 is SGHTA, CDR2 FQGTGA.

The chain joins TRBV5-1 to TRBJ2-3, with 8 bases identical to TRBD2. The germline gives CDR1 SGHRS, CDR2 YFSETQ. The junction had 10 bases not matched to a gene; V was cut back by 4 bases and J by 0 bases. CDR3 size: 17 residues. The CDR3 protein is CASSNAGSGMSTDTQYF. The CDR3 DNA follows: TGCGCCAGCAGCAATGCTGGTAGCGGGATGAGCACAGATACGCAGTATTTT.

This clone has only a few counts. The chain combines TRBV6-1 with TRBJ1-5; 9 nucleotides align to TRBD1. The CDR3 loop spans 15 amino acids. Germline V gene lookup returns CDR1 MNHNS and CDR2 SASEGT. With 7 bases clipped from V and 4 bases from J, the junction kept 8 bases outside the gene matches. CDR3 residues: CASNPGTGNNQPQHF. The CDR3 DNA reads as TGTGCCAGCAACCCCGGGACAGGGAATAATCAGCCCCAGCATTTT.

The chain combines TRBV5-1 with TRBJ2-1, with TRBD2 matching over 9 bases. The CDR3 totals 17 residues. J lost 7 bases, V lost 2 bases, and 13 bases had no gene match. The V gene's germline CDR1 is SGHRS and CDR2 YFSETQ. CDR3 sequence (DNA): TGCGCCAGCAGCTTCCAACCGGGACTAGCCATGGGGAATGAGCAGTTCTTC. This translates into CASSFQPGLAMGNEQFF.

The chain uses TRBV2 and TRBJ1-4; 7 bases line up with TRBD1. The CDR3 runs to 15 residues. The germline V gene encodes CDR1 SNHLY and CDR2 FYNNEI. The J segment lost 7 bases and the V segment lost 6 bases, leaving 11 bases of the junction unmatched. The CDR3 is CASSPGQVRGEKLFF. Written as DNA, the CDR3 is TGTGCCAGCAGCCCCGGACAGGTGCGAGGTGAAAAACTGTTTTTT. The whole variable domain, filled in from reference TRBV2 and TRBJ1-4, reads EPEVTQTPSHQVTQMGQEVILRCVPISNHLYFYWYRQILGQKVEFLVSFYNNEISEKSEIFDDQFSVERPDGSNFTLKIRSTKLEDSAMYFCASSPGQVRGEKLFFGSGTQLSVL.

This clone came up a few times. The J gene is TRBJ1-5, the V gene TRBV7-9; D gene ambiguous. The CDR3 spans 15 residues. Per germline, CDR1 SEHNR and CDR2 FQNEAQ (reference sequence). The ends were cut back, 2 bases at V and 6 bases at J, with 14 bases in the middle. The CDR3 spells CASSLLEESSQPQHF. The CDR3 DNA sequence: TGTGCCAGCAGCTTATTAGAGGAATCCTCTCAGCCCCAGCATTTT.

J is TRBJ2-7 and V is TRBV27; D may be TRBD1 (6 bases). Per the germline V gene, CDR1 is MNHEY and CDR2 is SMNVEV (reference sequence). This CDR3 is 12 amino acids long. Between the trimmed V and J ends, which lost 8 bases and 5 bases, there was a span of 13 bases. CDR3 protein: CASGTSGDEQYF. The CDR3 bases are TGTGCCAGCGGTACGTCAGGGGACGAGCAGTACTTC.

This clone showed up just once. The gene calls are TRBV5-1 and TRBJ1-3; TRBD1 might be the D (5 bases). There are 14 residues in the CDR3. Between the trimmed V and J ends, which lost 2 bases and 4 bases, there was a span of 10 bases. Germline V gene lookup returns CDR1 SGHRS and CDR2 YFSETQ. CDR3 protein: CASSLAGYGNTIYF. The DNA of the CDR3 is TGCGCCAGCAGCTTAGCAGGGTACGGAAACACCATATATTTT. Using reference TRBV5-1 and TRBJ1-3 for the parts outside the CDR3, the full variable domain is KAGVTQTPRYLIKTRGQQVTLSCSPISGHRSVSWYQQTPGQGLQFLFEYFSETQRNKGNFPGRFSGRQFSNSRSEMNVSTLELGDSALYLCASSLAGYGNTIYFGEGSWLTVV.

The genes are TRBV9 and TRBJ1-1; D may be TRBD1 (6 bases). V was pared by 0 bases and J by 3 bases, with 18 bases between. CDR1 SGDLS and CDR2 YYNGEE come from the germline V gene. The CDR3 extends over 17 amino acids. The CDR3 region is CASSVAGVRGWDTEAFF. The CDR3, as DNA: TGTGCCAGCAGCGTAGCTGGAGTCAGGGGTTGGGACACTGAAGCTTTCTTT.

The CDR3 DNA is TGCGCCAGCAGCGAGGGACAGGGTCCCTCCGAGCAGTACTTC. Amino acids: CASSEGQGPSEQYF. This chain links TRBV5-1 with TRBJ2-7; 9 nucleotides align to TRBD1. This CDR3 spans 14 amino acids. The germline V gene encodes CDR1 SGHRS and CDR2 YFSETQ. J was trimmed by 6 bases and V by 4 bases; bases with no gene match: 8.

This clone was counted once. V usage is TRBV7-9 and J usage is TRBJ2-7, with 10 positions matching TRBD2. V lost 7 bases to trimming and J lost 3 bases; unmatched junction nucleotides: 0. From germline, CDR1 is SEHNR and CDR2 FQNEAQ (reference sequence). The CDR3 sequence is 12 residues long. Here the CDR3 reads CASTSGSYEQYF. Here the CDR3 DNA reads TGTGCCAGCACTAGCGGGAGCTACGAGCAGTACTTC.

The gene calls are TRBV5-6 and TRBJ2-7; no clear D gene. V lost 2 bases to trimming and J lost 3 bases, with 12 bases between them. Germline V gives CDR1 SGHDT, CDR2 YYEEEE. The CDR3 is 14 residues long. CDR3 residues: CASSFILRNYEQYF. DNA of the CDR3: TGTGCCAGCAGCTTTATATTGAGGAACTACGAGCAGTACTTC.

This clone was found a few times. The rearrangement uses TRBV5-1 and TRBJ1-1; 10 nucleotides match TRBD1. The length of the CDR3 is 15 residues. With V trimmed by 3 bases and J by 2 bases, 4 bases remained unmatched. CDR1 and CDR2 from the germline V gene are SGHRS and YFSETQ. CDR3 region: CASSSRTGGNTEAFF. DNA of the CDR3: TGCGCCAGCAGCTCCCGGACAGGGGGTAACACTGAAGCTTTCTTT.